This T cell receptor beta chain was sequenced for a study of Ad26.COV2.S vaccination and SARS-CoV-2 variants. Described treatment: roughly 18 received Ad26.COV2.S at low or high dose, single or two shots; about 5 received placebo; per-sample allocation not given. The investigators took samples on day 63 after the first vaccine or placebo injection. Study results and caveats: Recipients of vaccine and of placebo showed similar breadth of their non-spike TCR repertoires.

About this clone itself: The antigen is not known.

Clones were sequenced by immunoSEQ multiplex PCR, and TCRdb holds only the in-frame ones, with some missing. The sample consists of some 450,000 clones, roughly 88% of them appearing once. J was trimmed by 7 bases and V by 3 bases; bases with no gene match: 6. The CDR3 is 14 residues long. The germline CDR1 and CDR2 sequences are SGHDN and FVKESK. Sequenced here: peripheral blood, sampled in a trial of Ad26.COV2.S vaccine versus placebo. The TCR originated in a person between 18 and 65 years old who received the Ad26.COV2.S COVID-19 vaccine or a placebo. The rearrangement joins TRBV14 to TRBJ2-7; 10 bases match TRBD2. The CDR3 DNA follows: TGTGCCAGCAGCCATTCCGGACTAGCGGTAGAGCAGTACTTC. Protein sequence: CASSHSGLAVEQYF.